This passage covers 22 T cell receptor beta chains from one sample sequenced in a study of T cell responses to AZD1222 COVID-19 vaccine. Measured with immunoSEQ multiplex PCR; TCRdb has only the in-frame clones, and not every one. The table records about 56,000 clones, more than 75% of them present only once. The specimen was peripheral blood, collected 28 days after the second AZD1222 dose. The source is an adult who received the AZD1222 COVID-19 vaccine.

This clone was seen just once. The chain employs TRBV18 and TRBJ1-6; 7 bases agree with TRBD1. The length of the CDR3 is 14 residues. Germline-derived CDR1 and CDR2 are KGHSH and LQKENI. Losses at the gene ends were 2 bases for V and 8 bases for J; bases not matched to a gene: 3. Here the CDR3 DNA reads TGTGCCAGCTCACCAAGGACAGGCCATTCACCCCTCCACTTT. Its protein product is CASSPRTGHSPLHF.

This clone came up a few times. V and J are TRBV28 and TRBJ1-2, with D maybe TRBD1 (6 bases). Trimming took 7 bases from V and 2 from J, leaving 11 bases between them. The CDR3 runs 13 residues. Germline CDR1 reads MDHEN; CDR2 reads SYDVKM. CDR3 nucleotides: TGTGCCAGCACCCCAGGGGTGAACTATGGCTACACCTTC. It is translated as CASTPGVNYGYTF.

The V and J genes are TRBV7-8 and TRBJ2-7; possible D gene TRBD2, 5 bases. The CDR3 spans 13 residues. Trimming took off 5 bases at V and 3 bases at J, with 11 bases between the two ends. The germline V gene encodes CDR1 SGHVS and CDR2 FQNEAQ. This CDR3 reads CASSRSADYEQYV. The DNA for the CDR3 is TGTGCCAGCAGCCGCTCAGCGGACTACGAGCAGTACGTC.

This clone showed up just a few times. In nucleotides, the CDR3 is TGTGCCAGCAGCCCAGCGGGGGGGAAGAGCGAGCAGTACTTC. Residues: CASSPAGGKSEQYF. V gene TRBV7-3 combines with J gene TRBJ2-7; 10 nucleotides agree with TRBD2. The CDR3 runs 14 residues. The germline V gene has CDR1 SGHTA and CDR2 FQGTGA. V was pared by 5 bases and J by 6 bases, with 7 bases of the junction left unmatched.

This clone was observed a single time. The J gene is TRBJ1-5, the V gene TRBV28; TRBD1 is a possible D gene (6 bases). V shed 8 bases and J shed 1 base, with 9 bases lying between them. The CDR3 covers 13 residues. The germline V gene encodes CDR1 MDHEN and CDR2 SYDVKM. CDR3 sequence: CASRTGSNQPQHF. CDR3 coding DNA: TGTGCCAGCCGTACAGGGAGCAATCAGCCCCAGCATTTT.

This clone was seen a single time. The chain employs TRBV19 and TRBJ1-1; TRBD1 aligns across 7 bases. The trim removed 4 bases at V and 11 bases at J, leaving 10 bases unmatched. The CDR3 is 13 residues long. The germline gives CDR1 LNHDA, CDR2 SQIVND (reference sequence). CDR3: CASSTGTAARAFF. The CDR3 nucleotides read TGTGCCAGTAGTACGGGGACAGCCGCTCGGGCTTTCTTT.

This sequence joins TRBV5-1 and TRBJ1-1; maybe TRBD1 (5 bases). This CDR3 has 15 amino acids. From germline, CDR1 is SGHRS and CDR2 YFSETQ. Trimming pared 4 bases from V and 0 bases from J, leaving 13 bases between. CDR3: CASSDRQSMNTEAFF. CDR3 coding DNA: TGCGCCAGCAGCGACCGACAGAGCATGAACACTGAAGCTTTCTTT.

The J gene is TRBJ2-3, the V gene TRBV10-3; D perhaps matches TRBD1 (5 bases). The CDR3 totals 13 residues. Deletions cut 6 bases from V and 0 bases from J, with 7 bases between. Germline CDR1 is ENHRY and CDR2 is SYGVKD. The CDR3 protein is CAISTGSTDTQYF. The DNA of the CDR3 is TGTGCCATCAGCACAGGTAGCACAGATACGCAGTATTTT.

The chain links TRBV10-3 to TRBJ2-2; a weak D match, TRBD1 (5 bases). CDR1 and CDR2 from the germline V gene are ENHRY and SYGVKD. The CDR3 has 15 residues. The ends were cut back, 7 bases at V and 2 bases at J, with 14 bases in the middle. The CDR3 is CAITKGQGNTGELFF. The CDR3 DNA reads as TGTGCCATCACCAAGGGGCAGGGTAACACCGGGGAGCTGTTTTTT.

The V call is TRBV11-2, the J call TRBJ2-1, with D possibly being TRBD1 (5 bases). The V and J ends lost 1 base and 4 bases respectively, with 8 bases between them. Germline CDR1 and CDR2: SGHAT and FQNNGV. The CDR3 has 14 residues. The CDR3 loop is CASSLGTKYNEQFF. The CDR3 bases are TGTGCCAGCAGCTTAGGGACAAAATACAATGAGCAGTTCTTC.

The rearrangement joins TRBV10-3 to TRBJ1-3, with 7 nucleotides matching TRBD1. J lost 3 bases, V lost 6 bases, and 14 bases had no gene match. Looked up from germline, CDR1 is ENHRY and CDR2 is SYGVKD. CDR3 length: 17 residues. CDR3 sequence: CAIRANDRAASGNTIYF. The CDR3 DNA sequence: TGTGCCATCAGGGCCAACGACAGGGCGGCGAGTGGAAACACCATATATTTT.

This chain links TRBV19 with TRBJ2-1; the D is unclear. The CDR3 covers 13 residues. The V end was cut by 6 bases, the J end by 8 bases, with 14 bases between. Germline values: CDR1 LNHDA, CDR2 SQIVND (reference sequence). CDR3 bases: TGTGCCAGTAGCATGAGGATTGAGTATGAGCAGTTCTTC. It translates to CASSMRIEYEQFF.

The table lists this clone with a few counts. The chain is built from TRBV27 and TRBJ1-2; the D gene is possibly TRBD1 (6 bases). CDR3 size: 15 residues. With 5 bases removed from V and 2 bases from J, the gap between germline ends came to 15 bases. CDR1 MNHEY and CDR2 SMNVEV come from the germline V gene (reference sequence). CDR3: CASSIRTGTNYGYTF. CDR3 nucleotide sequence: TGTGCCAGCAGTATAAGAACAGGGACAAACTATGGCTACACCTTC.

The V and J genes are TRBV2 and TRBJ2-3; no clear D. Trimming left V 7 bases short and J 1 base short, with 9 bases between. Germline CDR1 and CDR2: SNHLY and FYNNEI. CDR3 length equals 13 residues. DNA for the CDR3: TGTGCCAGCAATCGAGATGGCACAGATACGCAGTATTTT. Translation gives CASNRDGTDTQYF.

V gene TRBV28 combines with J gene TRBJ2-2; D unclear. Trimming removed 4 bases at V and 0 bases at J, with 15 bases between. The CDR3 is made up of 17 amino acids. The germline CDR1 and CDR2 sequences are MDHEN and SYDVKM. CDR3 DNA sequence: TGTGCCAGCAGTTCCCGTCGACGTAATTCGAACACCGGGGAGCTGTTTTTT. The encoded protein is CASSSRRRNSNTGELFF. The whole variable domain, remainder taken from reference TRBV28 and TRBJ2-2, is DVKVTQSSRYLVKRTGEKVFLECVQDMDHENMFWYRQDPGLGLRLIYFSYDVKMKEKGDIPEGYSVSREKKERFSLILESASTNQTSMYLCASSSRRRNSNTGELFFGEGSRLTVL.

This chain joins TRBV27 and TRBJ1-6; D unresolved. With 3 bases removed from V and 6 bases from J, the gap between germline ends came to 3 bases. CDR1 and CDR2 (germline): MNHEY, SMNVEV (reference sequence). The CDR3 is 12 amino acids. CDR3 sequence (DNA): TGTGCCAGCAGTTTTTTTAATTCACCCCTCCACTTT. Translation: CASSFFNSPLHF.

Only one count was recorded for this clone. V usage is TRBV9 and J usage is TRBJ2-1, with D possibly TRBD2 on 6 matching bases. V lost 0 bases, J lost 12 bases, and 19 bases lay in between. The CDR3 is made up of 15 amino acids. Germline CDR1 is SGDLS and CDR2 is YYNGEE. CDR3 in DNA: TGTGCCAGCAGCGTAGACGGGTGGGGTGAGGAGGGGCAGTTCTTC. Its translation is CASSVDGWGEEGQFF. Full variable domain (rest looked up from reference TRBV9 and TRBJ2-1): DSGVTQTPKHLITATGQRVTLRCSPRSGDLSVYWYQQSLDQGLQFLIQYYNGEERAKGNILERFSAQQFPDLHSELNLSSLELGDSALYFCASSVDGWGEEGQFFGPGTRLTVL.

The genes are TRBV19 and TRBJ1-1, with D unclear. CDR3 size: 15 residues. The V gene's germline CDR1 is LNHDA and CDR2 SQIVND (reference sequence). Deletions cut 0 bases from V and 2 bases from J, with 10 bases between. CDR3 sequence reads: CASSIDSSRNTEAFF. CDR3 DNA sequence: TGTGCCAGTAGTATAGATAGTTCCAGAAACACTGAAGCTTTCTTT.

The chain couples TRBV27 to TRBJ1-1; 7 nucleotides line up with TRBD1. Per the germline V gene, CDR1 is MNHEY and CDR2 is SMNVEV (reference sequence). The J segment lost 4 bases and the V segment lost 5 bases, leaving 7 bases of the junction unmatched. CDR3 length: 14 amino acids. The CDR3, as DNA: TGTGCCAGCAGTCTGACAGGGTTGGTCACTGAAGCTTTCTTT. This encodes CASSLTGLVTEAFF.

CDR3 in DNA: TGTGCCAGCAGCTTGGCAGATAGCAATCAGCCCCAGCATTTT. It translates to CASSLADSNQPQHF. The chain is built from TRBV5-5 and TRBJ1-5; D not certain. CDR1 and CDR2 from the germline V gene are SGHKS and YYEKEE (reference sequence). V lost 0 bases and J lost 0, with 4 bases in between. The CDR3 contains 14 residues.

The rearrangement uses TRBV14 and TRBJ1-1; D not certain. Germline V gives CDR1 SGHDN, CDR2 FVKESK. The CDR3 sequence is 15 residues long. V shed 2 bases and J shed 5 bases, with 15 bases lying between them. This chain's CDR3 is CASSQPSPGSTEAFF. The CDR3 bases are TGTGCCAGCAGCCAACCATCTCCAGGATCTACTGAAGCTTTCTTT.

The chain combines TRBV7-8 with TRBJ2-7, with 9 bases identical to TRBD1. Germline CDR1 and CDR2: SGHVS and FQNEAQ. V shed 2 bases and J 7 bases; nucleotides not matched to a gene: 6. CDR3 size: 14 residues. In DNA form, the CDR3 reads TGTGCCAGCAGCTTAACCGGGACAGGGTTAGAGCAGTACTTC. Protein: CASSLTGTGLEQYF. The variable domain in full, with the rest retrieved from reference TRBV7-8 and TRBJ2-7, is GAGVSQSPRYKVAKRGQDVALRCDPISGHVSLFWYQQALGQGPEFLTYFQNEAQLDKSGLPSDRFFAERPEGSVSTLKIQRTQQEDSAVYLCASSLTGTGLEQYFGPGTRLTVT.